This passage covers 29 T cell receptor beta chains from one sample sequenced in a study of shared clonotypes between healthy human individuals. Some clones are missing from TCRdb's copy, which holds only in-frame ones; the method was immunoSEQ multiplex PCR. The profile shows around 2.5 million clones, more than 85% of them singletons. Sequenced material: naive CD4+ T cells from PBMCs. Subset meaning: CD45RA+ positively selected. Receptor source: a man younger than 35 in good health. Some clones in this sample may be carry-over from other donors' samples.

V and J are TRBV9 and TRBJ1-1, with 9 nucleotides matching TRBD1. This CDR3 contains 15 residues. Germline V gives CDR1 SGDLS, CDR2 YYNGEE. V gave up 0 bases and J gave up 10 bases; unmatched junction bases: 10. The CDR3 is CASSVDGWEDRGAFF. DNA of the CDR3: TGTGCCAGCAGCGTAGACGGGTGGGAGGACAGGGGAGCTTTCTTT.

This chain connects TRBV5-8 to TRBJ1-2; TRBD1 agrees at 7 bases. CDR1 SGHTS and CDR2 YDEGEE come from the germline V gene. With 6 bases clipped from V and 8 bases from J, the junction kept 13 bases outside the gene matches. This CDR3 region has 14 residues. The CDR3: CASTESRGLEGYTF. The CDR3 DNA reads TGTGCCAGCACCGAGAGTAGGGGGCTCGAAGGCTACACCTTC.

This chain connects TRBV11-1 to TRBJ2-7; D unresolved. Germline CDR1 is SGHAT and CDR2 is FQDESV (reference sequence). The CDR3 extends over 13 amino acids. V lost 1 base, J lost 2 bases, and 6 bases lay in between. CDR3 protein: CASSLDPAYEQYF. The CDR3 nucleotides are TGTGCCAGCAGCTTAGATCCCGCCTACGAGCAGTACTTC.

The rearrangement links TRBV30 to TRBJ1-6; 10 bases map to TRBD1. This CDR3 spans 14 amino acids. After removal of 4 bases from V and 7 bases from J, the junction contained 4 bases not matched to a gene. Per the germline V gene, CDR1 is GTSNPN and CDR2 is SVGIG (reference sequence). CDR3 region: CAWTPDRGNSPLHF. The DNA of the CDR3 is TGTGCCTGGACCCCGGACAGGGGGAATTCACCCCTCCACTTT.

The chain recombines TRBV28 with TRBJ2-1, with 11 bases identical to TRBD2. Germline assignment: CDR1 MDHEN and CDR2 SYDVKM. This CDR3 contains 15 residues. Trimming cost V 8 bases and J 4 bases; bases outside gene matches: 7. CDR3 in amino acids: CASGIAGGGYNEQFF. The CDR3 DNA sequence: TGTGCCAGCGGGATAGCGGGAGGGGGTTACAATGAGCAGTTCTTC.

A note on this clone: This same CDR3 is encoded by further DNA sequences in the sample. The chain recombines TRBV5-1 with TRBJ2-3; tentatively, D is TRBD1 or TRBD2 (5 bases each). CDR3 size: 14 residues. V dropped 2 bases and J dropped 4 bases, with 11 bases sitting between them. Germline V gives CDR1 SGHRS, CDR2 YFSETQ. The CDR3 reads CASSFGQGADTQYF. CDR3 sequence (DNA): TGCGCCAGCAGCTTCGGGCAGGGAGCAGATACGCAGTATTTT.

The chain is built from TRBV28 and TRBJ2-5; TRBD2 matches 10 bases. J lost 9 bases, V lost 5 bases, and 15 bases had no gene match. The CDR3 spans 16 residues. CDR1 is MDHEN, CDR2 SYDVKM, per germline. The CDR3 loop reads CASSGRLAGTYRAQYF. As DNA, the CDR3 is TGTGCCAGCAGTGGAAGACTAGCGGGCACCTACCGGGCCCAGTACTTC. The full variable domain, its missing parts supplied by reference TRBV28 and TRBJ2-5, is DVKVTQSSRYLVKRTGEKVFLECVQDMDHENMFWYRQDPGLGLRLIYFSYDVKMKEKGDIPEGYSVSREKKERFSLILESASTNQTSMYLCASSGRLAGTYRAQYFGPGTRLLVL.

The chain joins TRBV14 to TRBJ2-3; the D is unclear. The CDR3 totals 16 residues. Trimming took off 0 bases at V and 6 bases at J, with 16 bases between the two ends. CDR1 is SGHDN and CDR2 is FVKESK in the germline V gene. This CDR3 is CASSQERSWPGDTQYF. The CDR3 nucleotides are TGTGCCAGCAGCCAAGAACGTTCGTGGCCCGGCGATACGCAGTATTTT.

This rearrangement joins TRBV25-1 to TRBJ2-5, with D possibly being TRBD1 (5 bases). The V and J ends lost 8 bases and 4 bases respectively, with 17 bases between them. This CDR3 contains 14 residues. CDR1 is MGHDK, CDR2 SYGVNS, per germline. In DNA, the CDR3 is TGTGCCAGCGGTAGTTATGGGGCCACAGAGACCCAGTACTTC. Translated, it gives CASGSYGATETQYF. Variable domain in full (rest from reference TRBV25-1 and TRBJ2-5): EADIYQTPRYLVIGTGKKITLECSQTMGHDKMYWYQQDPGMELHLIHYSYGVNSTEKGDLSSESTVSRIRTEHFPLTLESARPSHTSQYLCASGSYGATETQYFGPGTRLLVL.

CDR3 sequence reads: CASTGSSGNTIYF. CDR3 nucleotides: TGTGCCAGCACAGGTAGCTCTGGAAACACCATATATTTT. The chain uses TRBV6-1 and TRBJ1-3; D gene uncertain. CDR3 length: 13 residues. The germline V gene has CDR1 MNHNS and CDR2 SASEGT. Trimming left V 7 bases short and J 0 bases short, with 7 bases between.

The chain recombines TRBV7-3 with TRBJ1-2; D is undetermined. The V gene's germline CDR1 is SGHTA and CDR2 FQGTGA. This CDR3 spans 13 amino acids. Trimming removed 0 bases at V and 8 bases at J, with 10 bases between. As DNA, the CDR3 is TGTGCCAGCAGCTTAACTCATCAGAGGGGCTACACCTTC. Translating gives CASSLTHQRGYTF.

The chain has TRBV19 and TRBJ1-1; D is uncertain. This CDR3 spans 14 amino acids. Trimming shortened V by 6 bases and J by 7 bases, and 18 bases separated the two germline ends. CDR1 LNHDA and CDR2 SQIVND come from the germline V gene (reference sequence). The CDR3 loop is CASSTDRLGNEAFF. The CDR3 coding sequence is TGTGCCAGTAGCACTGACCGACTGGGGAATGAAGCTTTCTTT.

V usage is TRBV29-1 and J usage is TRBJ2-1; 11 nucleotides agree with TRBD2. Per germline, CDR1 SQVTM and CDR2 ANQGSEA. Trimming removed 6 bases from V and 3 bases from J; junction bases left unmatched: 4. The CDR3 runs to 14 residues. The CDR3 reads CSVQTSGIYNEQFF. CDR3 sequence (DNA): TGCAGCGTCCAGACTAGCGGGATCTACAATGAGCAGTTCTTC.

V is TRBV27 and J is TRBJ1-1; D remains unclear. The CDR3 spans 13 residues. Trimming stripped 6 bases from V and 1 base from J, with 9 bases between. CDR1 is MNHEY, CDR2 SMNVEV, per germline (reference sequence). CDR3 in DNA: TGTGCCAGCAGATCTTACAGGAACACTGAAGCTTTCTTT. Protein product: CASRSYRNTEAFF.

The chain recombines TRBV27 with TRBJ2-3; 9 bases are a match to TRBD2. With V trimmed by 4 bases and J by 9 bases, 8 bases remained unmatched. CDR1 and CDR2 (germline): MNHEY, SMNVEV (reference sequence). CDR3 length: 14 residues. In DNA, the CDR3 is TGTGCCAGCAGTTACCGGGCGGGAGGGCCGACGCAGTATTTT. Translated, it gives CASSYRAGGPTQYF.

The V call is TRBV2, the J call TRBJ2-7, with unresolved D. Trimming left V 5 bases short and J 0 bases short, with 8 bases between. This CDR3 spans 13 amino acids. Germline CDR1 reads SNHLY; CDR2 reads FYNNEI. The CDR3 region is CASSKGSSYEQYF. The CDR3 DNA is TGTGCCAGCAGTAAGGGCAGCTCCTACGAGCAGTACTTC. Using reference TRBV2 and TRBJ2-7 for the parts outside the CDR3, the full variable domain is EPEVTQTPSHQVTQMGQEVILRCVPISNHLYFYWYRQILGQKVEFLVSFYNNEISEKSEIFDDQFSVERPDGSNFTLKIRSTKLEDSAMYFCASSKGSSYEQYFGPGTRLTVT.

This chain joins TRBV5-8 and TRBJ1-2; 9 bases map to TRBD1. This CDR3 spans 16 amino acids. CDR1 SGHTS and CDR2 YDEGEE come from the germline V gene. V lost 4 bases and J lost 4; bases outside the gene matches: 11. CDR3 nucleotides: TGTGCCAGCAGCGCCACCGGGACAGGGTTCGCCTATGGCTACACCTTC. This encodes CASSATGTGFAYGYTF.

The rearrangement uses TRBV19 and TRBJ2-3; 7 bases line up with TRBD2. With V trimmed by 9 bases and J by 1 base, 7 bases remained unmatched. This CDR3 region has 14 residues. CDR1 is LNHDA and CDR2 is SQIVND in the germline V gene (reference sequence). CDR3 loop: CASSELAGTDTQYF. As DNA, the CDR3 is TGTGCCAGCTCCGAGCTAGCGGGCACAGATACGCAGTATTTT.

The chain employs TRBV5-4 and TRBJ1-1, with 10 bases that match TRBD1. Germline trimming cut 6 bases from V and 3 bases from J; bases unmatched to any gene: 5. The germline CDR1 and CDR2 sequences are SGHNT and YYREEE (reference sequence). The CDR3 loop spans 14 amino acids. The CDR3 coding sequence is TGTGCCAGCAAACGGACAGGGGGGGACACTGAAGCTTTCTTT. Encoded protein: CASKRTGGDTEAFF.

This clone was seen once. Other DNA sequences of this sample code for an identical CDR3. The genes are TRBV5-6 and TRBJ2-7; D not resolved. Germline V gene lookup returns CDR1 SGHDT and CDR2 YYEEEE. This CDR3 region has 11 residues. The V end lost 2 bases, the J end lost 5 bases, and 5 bases lay between the germline ends. For the CDR3, the DNA is TGTGCCAGCAGCTTTCGAAACGAGCAGTACTTC. It yields the protein CASSFRNEQYF.

This clone was seen just once. The V gene is TRBV6-5, the J gene TRBJ2-2, with 10 bases matching TRBD1. The V segment lost 2 bases and the J segment 4 bases; nucleotides outside the gene matches: 4. Germline loops: CDR1 MNHEY, CDR2 SVGAGI. This CDR3 is built from 16 residues. The CDR3 is CASSYDGQGVTGELFF. DNA of the CDR3: TGTGCCAGCAGTTACGACGGACAGGGGGTCACCGGGGAGCTGTTTTTT.

This CDR3 is CASSTKYGTTSTDTQYF. The DNA of the CDR3 is TGTGCCAGCAGCACGAAATACGGTACCACTAGCACAGATACGCAGTATTTT. The chain joins TRBV7-2 to TRBJ2-3; no clear D gene. Germline lookup yields CDR1 SGHTA and CDR2 FQGNSA. This CDR3 is 17 amino acids long. V lost 5 bases to trimming and J lost 0 bases, with 18 bases between them.

This chain uses TRBV19 with TRBJ1-1; the match to TRBD1 covers 10 bases. The germline V gene encodes CDR1 LNHDA and CDR2 SQIVND (reference sequence). J lost 4 bases, V lost 4 bases, and 6 bases had no gene match. This CDR3 has 15 residues. The DNA of the CDR3 is TGTGCCAGTAGTACTCAGGGACAGGGGAGCACTGAAGCTTTCTTT. Residues: CASSTQGQGSTEAFF.

The gene calls are TRBV30 and TRBJ1-3; D unresolved. Germline V lookup: CDR1 GTSNPN, CDR2 SVGIG (reference sequence). The germline V and J ends were trimmed by 0 bases and 4 bases, with 19 bases remaining between them. CDR3 length: 17 residues. The CDR3 nucleotides are TGTGCCTGGAGTGTACGAGTCACCCGGTCTGTCGGAAACACCATATATTTT. It specifies CAWSVRVTRSVGNTIYF.

This chain links TRBV14 with TRBJ1-2; TRBD1 aligns across 8 bases. The CDR3 is 16 amino acids. After removal of 1 base from V and 4 bases from J, the junction contained 8 bases not matched to a gene. Germline loops: CDR1 SGHDN, CDR2 FVKESK. The DNA of the CDR3 is TGTGCCAGCAGCCAAGGGTCAGGGGGCTGGGCCTATGGCTACACCTTC. It encodes CASSQGSGGWAYGYTF.

The chain combines TRBV5-4 with TRBJ2-3; TRBD2 is a possible D gene (7 bases). With 1 base removed from V and 4 bases from J, the gap between germline ends came to 19 bases. This CDR3 is 17 amino acids long. CDR1 is SGHNT and CDR2 is YYREEE in the germline V gene (reference sequence). CDR3 amino acids: CASSLKDGGRGADTQYF. CDR3 in DNA: TGTGCCAGCAGCTTGAAAGATGGAGGGAGGGGGGCAGATACGCAGTATTTT.

The chain joins TRBV12-5 to TRBJ2-3, with no clear D. Deletions cut 1 base from V and 4 bases from J, with 12 bases between. The length of the CDR3 is 15 residues. Germline loops: CDR1 LGHNT, CDR2 FRNRAP. The CDR3 loop reads CASGLGSSLADTQYF. CDR3 sequence (DNA): TGTGCTAGTGGTTTGGGTTCCAGTCTCGCAGATACGCAGTATTTT.

J is TRBJ1-2 and V is TRBV18; D unresolved. This CDR3 comprises 14 residues. The V gene lost 2 bases and the J gene lost 5 bases, with 12 bases spanning the gap. The germline CDR1 and CDR2 sequences are KGHSH and LQKENI. For the CDR3, the DNA is TGTGCCAGCTCACCAGTGAGGGAAGGGTATGGCTACACCTTC. Its protein product is CASSPVREGYGYTF.

The chain employs TRBV5-1 and TRBJ1-1; 7 nucleotides align to TRBD1. Trimming cost V 1 base and J 2 bases; bases outside gene matches: 5. The CDR3 consists of 15 residues. CDR1 is SGHRS and CDR2 is YFSETQ in the germline V gene. The CDR3 DNA follows: TGCGCCAGCAGCTTGAGGGGGCCCGGTAACACTGAAGCTTTCTTT. It encodes CASSLRGPGNTEAFF.